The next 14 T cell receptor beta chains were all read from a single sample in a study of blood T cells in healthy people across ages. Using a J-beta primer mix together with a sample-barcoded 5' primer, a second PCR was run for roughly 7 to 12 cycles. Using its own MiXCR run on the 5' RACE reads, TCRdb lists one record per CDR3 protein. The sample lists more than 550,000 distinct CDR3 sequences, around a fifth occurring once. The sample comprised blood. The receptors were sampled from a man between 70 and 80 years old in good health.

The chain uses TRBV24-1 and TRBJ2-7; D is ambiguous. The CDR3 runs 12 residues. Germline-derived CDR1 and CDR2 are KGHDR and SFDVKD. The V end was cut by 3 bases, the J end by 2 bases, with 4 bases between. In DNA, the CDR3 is TGTGCCACCAGTGATGGAGCCTACGAGCAGTACTTC. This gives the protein CATSDGAYEQYF.

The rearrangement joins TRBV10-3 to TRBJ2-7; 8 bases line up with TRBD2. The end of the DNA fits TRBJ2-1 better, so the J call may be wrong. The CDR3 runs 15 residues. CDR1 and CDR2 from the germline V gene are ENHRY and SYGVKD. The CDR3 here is CAISPEDRGGNEQFF. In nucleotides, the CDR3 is TGTGCCATCAGTCCCGAGGATCGGGGGGGAAATGAGCAGTTCTTC.

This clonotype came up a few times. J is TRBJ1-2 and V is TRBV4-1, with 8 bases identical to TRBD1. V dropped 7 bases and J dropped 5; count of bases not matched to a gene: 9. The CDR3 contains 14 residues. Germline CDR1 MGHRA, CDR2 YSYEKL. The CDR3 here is CASTSTGEAYGYTF. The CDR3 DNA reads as TGCGCCAGCACCTCGACAGGGGAGGCTTATGGCTACACCTTC.

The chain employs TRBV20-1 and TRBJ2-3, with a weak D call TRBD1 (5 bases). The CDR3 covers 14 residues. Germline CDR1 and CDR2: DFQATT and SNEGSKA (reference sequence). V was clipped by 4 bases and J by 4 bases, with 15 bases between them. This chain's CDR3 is CSANPLQDADTQYF. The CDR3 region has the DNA TGCAGTGCTAACCCGTTACAGGACGCAGATACGCAGTATTTT.

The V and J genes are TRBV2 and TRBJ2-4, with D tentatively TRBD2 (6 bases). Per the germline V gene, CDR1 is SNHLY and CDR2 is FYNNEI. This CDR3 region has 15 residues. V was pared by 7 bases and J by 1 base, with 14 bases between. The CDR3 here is CASIRGSGAKNIQYF. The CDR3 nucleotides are TGTGCCAGCATACGAGGCAGCGGGGCCAAAAACATTCAGTACTTC.

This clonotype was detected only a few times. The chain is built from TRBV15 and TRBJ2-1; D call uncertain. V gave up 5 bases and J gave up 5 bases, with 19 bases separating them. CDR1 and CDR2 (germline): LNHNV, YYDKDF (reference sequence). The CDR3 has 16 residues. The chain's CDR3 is CATSPGSPWGHNEQFF. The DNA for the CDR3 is TGTGCCACCAGCCCCGGGTCCCCCTGGGGTCACAATGAGCAGTTCTTC.

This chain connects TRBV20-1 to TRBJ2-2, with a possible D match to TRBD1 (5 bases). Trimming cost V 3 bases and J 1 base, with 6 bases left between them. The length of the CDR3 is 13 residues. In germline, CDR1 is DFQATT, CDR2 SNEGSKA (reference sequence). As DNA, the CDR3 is TGCAGTGCTAGTACAGGGAACACCGGGGAGCTGTTTTTT. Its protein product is CSASTGNTGELFF.

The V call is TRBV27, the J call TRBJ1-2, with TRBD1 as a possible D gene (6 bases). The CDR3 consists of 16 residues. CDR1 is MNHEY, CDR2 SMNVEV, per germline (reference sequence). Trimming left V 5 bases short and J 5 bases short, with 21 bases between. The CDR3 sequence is CASSPPLGRGQYGYTF. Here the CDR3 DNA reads TGTGCCAGCAGTCCGCCGCTGGGAAGAGGACAGTATGGCTACACCTTC.

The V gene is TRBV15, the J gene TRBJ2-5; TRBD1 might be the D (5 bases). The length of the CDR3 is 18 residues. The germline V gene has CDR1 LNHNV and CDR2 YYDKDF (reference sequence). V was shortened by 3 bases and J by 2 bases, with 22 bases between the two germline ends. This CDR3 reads CATSSATLSGFGQETQYF. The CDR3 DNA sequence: TGTGCCACCAGCAGCGCAACCTTATCAGGGTTTGGTCAAGAGACCCAGTACTTC.

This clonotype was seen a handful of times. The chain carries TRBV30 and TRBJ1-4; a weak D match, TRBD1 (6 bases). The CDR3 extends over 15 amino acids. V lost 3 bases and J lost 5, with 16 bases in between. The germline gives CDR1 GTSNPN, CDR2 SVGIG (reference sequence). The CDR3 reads CAWRATRGINEKLFF. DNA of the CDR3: TGTGCCTGGAGGGCGACAAGGGGGATAAATGAAAAACTGTTTTTT.

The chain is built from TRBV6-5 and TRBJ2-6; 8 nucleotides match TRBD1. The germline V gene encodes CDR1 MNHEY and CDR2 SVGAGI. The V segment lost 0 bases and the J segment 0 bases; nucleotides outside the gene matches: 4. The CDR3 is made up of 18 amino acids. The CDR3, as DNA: TGTGCCAGCAGTTACTCGACAGGGGCTACCTCTGGGGCCAACGTCCTGACTTTC. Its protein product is CASSYSTGATSGANVLTF.

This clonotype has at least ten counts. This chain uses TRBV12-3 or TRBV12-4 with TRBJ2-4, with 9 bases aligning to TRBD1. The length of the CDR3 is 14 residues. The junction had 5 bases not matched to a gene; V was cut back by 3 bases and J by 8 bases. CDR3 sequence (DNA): TGTGCCAGCAGTTTTTGGGACAGGGACGACATTCAGTACTTC. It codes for CASSFWDRDDIQYF.

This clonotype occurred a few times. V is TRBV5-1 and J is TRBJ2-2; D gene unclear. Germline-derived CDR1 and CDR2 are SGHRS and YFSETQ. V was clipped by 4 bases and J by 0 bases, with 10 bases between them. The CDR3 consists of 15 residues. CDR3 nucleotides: TGCGCCAGCAGCCCCCAAGACCCGAACACCGGGGAGCTGTTTTTT. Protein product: CASSPQDPNTGELFF.

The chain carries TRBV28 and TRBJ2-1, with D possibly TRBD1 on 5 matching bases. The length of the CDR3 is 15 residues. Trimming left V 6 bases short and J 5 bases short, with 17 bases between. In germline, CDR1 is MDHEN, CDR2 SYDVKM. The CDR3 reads CASSSGFDTNNEQFF. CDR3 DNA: TGTGCCAGCAGCTCAGGGTTCGATACGAACAATGAGCAGTTCTTC.